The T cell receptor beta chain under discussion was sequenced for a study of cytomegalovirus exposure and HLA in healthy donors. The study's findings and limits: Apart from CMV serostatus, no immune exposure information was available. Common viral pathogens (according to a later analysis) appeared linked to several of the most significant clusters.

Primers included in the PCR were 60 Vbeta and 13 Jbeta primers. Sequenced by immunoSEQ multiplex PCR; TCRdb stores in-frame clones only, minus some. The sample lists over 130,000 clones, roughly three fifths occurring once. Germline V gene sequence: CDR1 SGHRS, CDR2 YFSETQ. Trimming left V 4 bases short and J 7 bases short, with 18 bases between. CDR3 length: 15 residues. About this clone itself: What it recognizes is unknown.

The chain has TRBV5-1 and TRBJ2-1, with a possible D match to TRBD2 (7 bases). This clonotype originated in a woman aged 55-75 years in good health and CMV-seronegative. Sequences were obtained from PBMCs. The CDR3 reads CASSGGRGGWNEQFF. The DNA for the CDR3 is TGCGCCAGCAGCGGGGGGAGGGGGGGTTGGAATGAGCAGTTCTTC.